What follows are 20 T cell receptor beta chains derived from one specimen sequenced in a study of blood T cell repertoires in COVID-19. The repertoire was sequenced with immunoSEQ multiplex PCR; TCRdb's copy has only in-frame clones and lacks some. This table holds 95,000 to 150,000 clones, 85% to 90% found once. Specimen: peripheral blood. All receptors come from a woman of 80 years or more with acute or convalescent COVID-19.

V usage is TRBV3-1 (or the pseudogene TRBV3-2) and J usage is TRBJ1-2; 8 bases line up with TRBD1. The CDR3 sequence is 15 residues long. The V gene end was trimmed by 4 bases and the J gene end by 7 bases; junction bases not matched to a gene: 11. Germline V gene data show CDR1 as LGHDT and CDR2 as YNNKEL (reference sequence). The CDR3 nucleotides are TGTGCCAGCAGCCCTCTGGGGCAGGGGGCAGGTGGCTACACCTTC. This sequence encodes CASSPLGQGAGGYTF.

This clone was counted a few times. This chain uses TRBV3-1 (or the pseudogene TRBV3-2) with TRBJ1-3; TRBD1 might be the D (6 bases). CDR1 LGHDT and CDR2 YNNKEL come from the germline V gene (reference sequence). Trimming cost V 3 bases and J 6 bases, with 9 bases left between them. The CDR3 is 13 residues long. The CDR3 sequence is CASSHYRENTIYF. CDR3 sequence (DNA): TGTGCCAGCAGCCATTACAGGGAAAACACCATATATTTT.

The chain has TRBV6-2 or TRBV6-3 and TRBJ2-4, with 7 bases fitting TRBD2. The CDR3 runs to 15 residues. Germline V gene lookup returns CDR1 MNHEY and CDR2 SVGEGT. J lost 1 base, V lost 4 bases, and 4 bases had no gene match. The CDR3 DNA sequence: TGTGCCAGCAGTTGGGGAGGGGTTGCCAAAAACATTCAGTACTTC. Translated, it gives CASSWGGVAKNIQYF.

The chain joins TRBV19 to TRBJ2-1; the match to TRBD1 covers 7 bases. This CDR3 has 16 residues. Germline trimming cut 5 bases from V and 7 bases from J; bases unmatched to any gene: 14. Germline V gene sequence: CDR1 LNHDA, CDR2 SQIVND (reference sequence). The CDR3 region is CASSPQGGAGWNEQFF. For the CDR3, the DNA is TGTGCCAGTAGTCCCCAAGGGGGCGCCGGCTGGAATGAGCAGTTCTTC. Looking up the rest from reference TRBV19 and TRBJ2-1 gives the full variable domain: DGGITQSPKYLFRKEGQNVTLSCEQNLNHDAMYWYRQDPGQGLRLIYYSQIVNDFQKGDIAEGYSVSREKKESFPLTVTSAQKNPTAFYLCASSPQGGAGWNEQFFGPGTRLTVL.

The chain is built from TRBV2 and TRBJ1-1, with D perhaps TRBD1 (5 bases). V gave up 3 bases and J gave up 8 bases, with 13 bases separating them. This CDR3 spans 13 amino acids. Germline assignment: CDR1 SNHLY and CDR2 FYNNEI. CDR3 region: CASSDRVLSEAFF. CDR3 coding DNA: TGTGCCAGCAGTGACAGGGTGCTAAGCGAAGCTTTCTTT.

The CDR3 is CASSPWTGRSDEQYV. CDR3 nucleotide sequence: TGTGCCAGCAGCCCATGGACAGGCCGGTCGGACGAGCAGTACGTC. J is TRBJ2-7 and V is TRBV5-4; TRBD1 matches 7 bases. Germline-derived CDR1 and CDR2 are SGHNT and YYREEE (reference sequence). After removal of 4 bases from V and 5 bases from J, the junction contained 12 bases not matched to a gene. CDR3 length: 15 residues.

This chain joins TRBV10-3 and TRBJ1-3; 7 bases align to TRBD1. The CDR3 covers 21 residues. With 0 bases clipped from V and 3 bases from J, the junction kept 20 bases outside the gene matches. Germline assignment: CDR1 ENHRY and CDR2 SYGVKD. CDR3 sequence (DNA): TGTGCCATCAGTGAGTCGATGGTTCTAAGGGTTGGCAGGGGGAGTGGAAACACCATATATTTT. The encoded protein is CAISESMVLRVGRGSGNTIYF.

The chain joins TRBV7-2 to TRBJ2-5, with D hard to call. In germline, CDR1 is SGHTA, CDR2 FQGNSA. V was clipped by 1 base and J by 5 bases, with 8 bases between them. This CDR3 contains 13 residues. The CDR3 nucleotides are TGTGCCAGCAGCTTAGGATTCGGGGAGACCCAGTACTTC. This gives the protein CASSLGFGETQYF.

CDR3 coding DNA: TGTGCCAGCAGTTCTAAATTACAGGGGTATAATTCACCCCTCCACTTT. This gives the protein CASSSKLQGYNSPLHF. The chain links TRBV28 to TRBJ1-6; 7 bases agree with TRBD1. V lost 4 bases and J lost 4; bases outside the gene matches: 7. Per germline, CDR1 MDHEN and CDR2 SYDVKM. The CDR3 contains 16 residues.

The chain links TRBV9 to TRBJ2-5, with 7 bases fitting TRBD2. The CDR3 consists of 15 residues. Unmatched junction bases numbered 7, after V lost 3 bases and J lost 2 bases. Looked up from germline, CDR1 is SGDLS and CDR2 is YYNGEE. CDR3 nucleotides: TGTGCCAGCAGCGCCTCGACTAGCACTCAAGAGACCCAGTACTTC. Protein product: CASSASTSTQETQYF.

J is TRBJ2-5 and V is TRBV6-5; 7 nucleotides line up with TRBD2. This CDR3 is 13 amino acids long. The junction had 4 bases not matched to a gene; V was cut back by 6 bases and J by 3 bases. Germline CDR1 MNHEY, CDR2 SVGAGI. CDR3 bases: TGTGCCAGCAGGGGTGCGGGGGAAGAGACCCAGTACTTC. Its translation is CASRGAGEETQYF.

This sequence joins TRBV2 and TRBJ1-2, with D unresolved. From germline, CDR1 is SNHLY and CDR2 FYNNEI. V lost 3 bases to trimming and J lost 4 bases, with 6 bases between them. The CDR3 is made up of 12 amino acids. DNA for the CDR3: TGTGCCAGCAGTGAGAGTATCTATGGCTACACCTTC. Translated: CASSESIYGYTF.

This clone has just a few counts. The chain recombines TRBV3-1 (or the pseudogene TRBV3-2) with TRBJ2-2, with no clear D. Germline CDR1 LGHDT, CDR2 YNNKEL (reference sequence). V lost 7 bases and J 4 bases, leaving 10 bases between the germline ends. The CDR3 consists of 13 residues. Here the CDR3 DNA reads TGTGCCAGCAACACCCACCCCACCGGGGAGCTGTTTTTT. Translating it yields CASNTHPTGELFF.

The gene calls are TRBV9 and TRBJ1-3; a weak D match, TRBD1 (5 bases). Germline CDR1 reads SGDLS; CDR2 reads YYNGEE. The CDR3 consists of 15 residues. Between the trimmed V and J ends, which lost 0 bases and 0 bases, there was a span of 7 bases. The CDR3 region is CASSVAGNSGNTIYF. The CDR3, as DNA: TGTGCCAGCAGCGTAGCAGGGAACTCTGGAAACACCATATATTTT.

The CDR3: CASRDILGRANTEAFF. CDR3 in DNA: TGCGCCAGCCGAGATATACTAGGTCGGGCGAACACTGAAGCTTTCTTT. V gene TRBV5-1 combines with J gene TRBJ1-1; D is unclear. The CDR3 runs 16 residues. Per germline, CDR1 SGHRS and CDR2 YFSETQ. V dropped 7 bases and J dropped 1 base, with 20 bases sitting between them.

The chain couples TRBV4-2 to TRBJ1-5, with D perhaps TRBD1 (5 bases). V was trimmed by 0 bases and J by 7 bases, leaving 13 bases between them. The CDR3 extends over 15 amino acids. In germline, CDR1 is LGHNA, CDR2 YNFKEQ. CDR3 sequence reads: CASSQERGGIQPQHF. DNA for the CDR3: TGTGCCAGCAGCCAAGAGCGGGGCGGAATCCAGCCCCAGCATTTT.

This chain joins TRBV6-5 and TRBJ2-3, with no clear D. CDR3 length: 12 residues. The V gene's germline CDR1 is MNHEY and CDR2 SVGAGI. Deletions cut 7 bases from V and 4 bases from J, with 9 bases between. Here the CDR3 DNA reads TGTGCCAGCACCGTGGTAGCAGATACGCAGTATTTT. Translated, it gives CASTVVADTQYF.

The chain combines TRBV21-1 with TRBJ1-6; the DNA was not used to check the table's D call, TRBD1. TRBV21-1 is annotated as a pseudogene. The CDR3 loop spans 17 amino acids. DNA for the CDR3: TGTGCCAGCAGCAAAGGTACAGGGGCCTCCTATAATTCACCCCTCCACTTT. Translating gives CASSKGTGASYNSPLHF.

V gene TRBV3-1 (or the pseudogene TRBV3-2) combines with J gene TRBJ2-5, with D uncertain. Trimming removed 5 bases from V and 5 bases from J, with 9 bases in between. There are 12 residues in the CDR3. Germline V gene lookup returns CDR1 LGHDT and CDR2 YNNKEL (reference sequence). In nucleotides, the CDR3 is TGTGCCAGCAGCTTTCTCTCGGAGACCCAGTACTTC. Its translation: CASSFLSETQYF.

This clone was seen only a few times. The chain is built from TRBV14 and TRBJ2-7; no clear D gene. This CDR3 is built from 11 residues. Germline lookup yields CDR1 SGHDN and CDR2 FVKESK. The V gene lost 1 base and the J gene lost 6 bases, with 4 bases spanning the gap. CDR3 residues: CASSQVVEQYF. In DNA, the CDR3 is TGTGCCAGCAGCCAAGTAGTCGAGCAGTACTTC.